The present T cell receptor (beta chain) was sequenced within a study of CD8 T cells in Susac syndrome. Random hexamers were used to reverse transcribe about 0.45 to 1 ug of RNA. TCRdb ran MiXCR on the immunoSEQ multiplex PCR reads and lists one entry per CDR3 protein. Here the sample spans around 190,000 distinct CDR3 sequences, roughly 95% being singletons. The V gene lost 3 bases and the J gene lost 3 bases, with 14 bases spanning the gap. CDR3 size: 14 residues. Germline CDR1 and CDR2: GTSNPN and SVGIG (reference sequence). The sample was CD4+ T cells from PBMCs. The chain joins TRBV30 to TRBJ2-5; D is undetermined. The sequence was obtained from a human donor in good health. CDR3: CAWSGHGQKETQYF. In DNA form, the CDR3 reads TGTGCCTGGAGCGGCCATGGGCAGAAAGAGACCCAGTACTTC.